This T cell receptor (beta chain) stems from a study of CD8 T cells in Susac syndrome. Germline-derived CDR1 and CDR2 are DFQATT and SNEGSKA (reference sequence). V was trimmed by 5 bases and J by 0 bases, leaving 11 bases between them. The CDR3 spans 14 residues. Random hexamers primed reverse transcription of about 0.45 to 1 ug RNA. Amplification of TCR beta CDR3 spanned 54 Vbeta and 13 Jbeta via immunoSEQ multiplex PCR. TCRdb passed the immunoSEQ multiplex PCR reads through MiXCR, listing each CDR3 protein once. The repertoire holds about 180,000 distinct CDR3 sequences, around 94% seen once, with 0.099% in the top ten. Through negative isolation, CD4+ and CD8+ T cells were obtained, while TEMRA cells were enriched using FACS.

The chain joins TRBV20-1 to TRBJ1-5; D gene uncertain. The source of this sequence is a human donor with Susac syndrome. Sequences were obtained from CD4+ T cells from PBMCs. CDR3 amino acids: CSARSRVSNQPQHF. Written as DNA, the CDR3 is TGCAGTGCTCGGTCGAGGGTTAGCAATCAGCCCCAGCATTTT.